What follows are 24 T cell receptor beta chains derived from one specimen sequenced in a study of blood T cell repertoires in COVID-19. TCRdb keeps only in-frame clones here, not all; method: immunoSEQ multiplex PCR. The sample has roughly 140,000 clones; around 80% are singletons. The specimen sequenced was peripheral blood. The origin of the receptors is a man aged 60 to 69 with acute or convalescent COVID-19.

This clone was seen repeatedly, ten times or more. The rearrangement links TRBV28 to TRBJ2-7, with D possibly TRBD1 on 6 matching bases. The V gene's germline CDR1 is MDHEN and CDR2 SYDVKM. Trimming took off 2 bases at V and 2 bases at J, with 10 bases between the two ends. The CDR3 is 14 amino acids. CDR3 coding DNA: TGTGCCAGCAGTTTACTACAGGGACCCTACGAGCAGTACTTC. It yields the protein CASSLLQGPYEQYF.

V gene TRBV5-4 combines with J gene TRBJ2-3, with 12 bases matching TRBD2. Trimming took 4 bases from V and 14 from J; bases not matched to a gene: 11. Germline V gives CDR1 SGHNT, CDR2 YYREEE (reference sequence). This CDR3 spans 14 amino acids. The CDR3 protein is CASSQQTSGSSPYF. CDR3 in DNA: TGTGCCAGCAGCCAACAGACTAGCGGGAGTTCCCCGTATTTT.

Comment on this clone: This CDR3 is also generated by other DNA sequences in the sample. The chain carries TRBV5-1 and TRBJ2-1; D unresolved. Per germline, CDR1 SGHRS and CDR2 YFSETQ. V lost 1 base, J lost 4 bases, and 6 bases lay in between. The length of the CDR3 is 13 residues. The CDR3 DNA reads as TGCGCCAGCAGCTTGACCAGTTACAATGAGCAGTTCTTC. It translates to CASSLTSYNEQFF.

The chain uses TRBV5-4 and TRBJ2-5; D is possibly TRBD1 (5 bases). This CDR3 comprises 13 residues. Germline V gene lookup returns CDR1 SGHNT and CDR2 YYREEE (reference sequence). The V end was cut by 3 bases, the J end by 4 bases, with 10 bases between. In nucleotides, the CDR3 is TGTGCCAGCAGCTACGATAGGGGAGAGACCCAGTACTTC. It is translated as CASSYDRGETQYF.

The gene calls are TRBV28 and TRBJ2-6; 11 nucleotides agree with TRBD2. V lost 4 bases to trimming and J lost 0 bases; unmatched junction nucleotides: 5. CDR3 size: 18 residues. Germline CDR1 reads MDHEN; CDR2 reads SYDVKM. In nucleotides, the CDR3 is TGTGCCAGCAGTTCCGGGACTAGCGGCACCTCTGGGGCCAACGTCCTGACTTTC. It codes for CASSSGTSGTSGANVLTF.

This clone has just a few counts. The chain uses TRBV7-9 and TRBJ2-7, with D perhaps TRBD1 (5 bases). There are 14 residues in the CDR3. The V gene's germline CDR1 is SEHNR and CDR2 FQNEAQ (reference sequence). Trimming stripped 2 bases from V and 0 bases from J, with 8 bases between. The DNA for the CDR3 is TGTGCCAGCAGCTTAATGACAGACTCCTACGAGCAGTACTTC. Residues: CASSLMTDSYEQYF.

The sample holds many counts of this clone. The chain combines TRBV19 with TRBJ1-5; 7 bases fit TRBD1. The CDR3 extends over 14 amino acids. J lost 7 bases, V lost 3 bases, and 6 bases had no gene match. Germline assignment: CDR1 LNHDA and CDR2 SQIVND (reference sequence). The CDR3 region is CASSMGQTRQPQHF. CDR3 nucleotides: TGTGCCAGTAGTATGGGACAGACTCGGCAGCCCCAGCATTTT.

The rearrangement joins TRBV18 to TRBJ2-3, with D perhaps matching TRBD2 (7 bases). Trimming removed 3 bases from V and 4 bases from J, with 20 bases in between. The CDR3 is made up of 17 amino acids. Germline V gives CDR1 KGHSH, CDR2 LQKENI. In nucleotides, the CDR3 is TGTGCCAGCTCACCCGATGGAGCGGGGCGGGGGCCAGATACGCAGTATTTT. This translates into CASSPDGAGRGPDTQYF.

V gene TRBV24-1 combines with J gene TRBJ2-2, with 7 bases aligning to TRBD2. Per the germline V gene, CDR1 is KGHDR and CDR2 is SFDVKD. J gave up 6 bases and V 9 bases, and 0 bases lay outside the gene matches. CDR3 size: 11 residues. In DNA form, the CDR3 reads TGTGCCACCCGGGGGGCCGGGGAGCTGTTTTTT. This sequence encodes CATRGAGELFF.

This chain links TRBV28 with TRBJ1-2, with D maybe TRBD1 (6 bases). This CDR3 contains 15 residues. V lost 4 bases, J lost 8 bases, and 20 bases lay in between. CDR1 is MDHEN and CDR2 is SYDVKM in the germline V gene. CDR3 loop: CASSSGGEGVRGYTF. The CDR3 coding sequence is TGTGCCAGCAGTTCCGGAGGTGAGGGGGTTAGAGGCTACACCTTC.

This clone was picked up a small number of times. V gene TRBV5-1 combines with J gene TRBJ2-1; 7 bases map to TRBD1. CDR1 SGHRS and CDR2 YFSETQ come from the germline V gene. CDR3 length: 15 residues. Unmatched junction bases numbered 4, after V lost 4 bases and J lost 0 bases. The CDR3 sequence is CASSPDRSSYNEQFF. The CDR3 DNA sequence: TGCGCCAGCAGCCCGGACAGGAGCTCCTACAATGAGCAGTTCTTC.

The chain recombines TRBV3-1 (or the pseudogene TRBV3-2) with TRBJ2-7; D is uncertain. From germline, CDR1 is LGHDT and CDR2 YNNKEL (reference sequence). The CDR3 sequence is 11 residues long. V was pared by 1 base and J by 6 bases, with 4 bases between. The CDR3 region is CASSQALEQYF. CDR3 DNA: TGTGCCAGCAGCCAAGCCCTCGAGCAGTACTTC.

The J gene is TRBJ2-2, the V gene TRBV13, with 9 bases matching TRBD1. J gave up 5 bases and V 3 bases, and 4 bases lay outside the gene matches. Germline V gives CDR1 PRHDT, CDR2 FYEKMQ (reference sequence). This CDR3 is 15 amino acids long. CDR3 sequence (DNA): TGTGCCAGCAGCTTCCGGGACAGGGAAACCGGGGAGCTGTTTTTT. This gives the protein CASSFRDRETGELFF. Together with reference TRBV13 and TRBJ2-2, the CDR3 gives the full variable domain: AAGVIQSPRHLIKEKRETATLKCYPIPRHDTVYWYQQGPGQDPQFLISFYEKMQSDKGSIPDRFSAQQFSDYHSELNMSSLELGDSALYFCASSFRDRETGELFFGEGSRLTVL.

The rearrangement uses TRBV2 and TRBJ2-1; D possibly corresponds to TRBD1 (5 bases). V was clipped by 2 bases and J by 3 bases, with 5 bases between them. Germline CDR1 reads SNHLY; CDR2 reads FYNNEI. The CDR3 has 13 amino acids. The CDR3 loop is CASSEQGYNEQFF. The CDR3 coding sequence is TGTGCCAGCAGTGAACAGGGCTACAATGAGCAGTTCTTC.

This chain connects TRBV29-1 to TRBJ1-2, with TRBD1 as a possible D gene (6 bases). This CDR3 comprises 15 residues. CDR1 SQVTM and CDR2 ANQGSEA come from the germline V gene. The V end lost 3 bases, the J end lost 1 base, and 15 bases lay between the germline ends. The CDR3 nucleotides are TGCAGCGTTGAGCCTCAGGGGCTGGTTAACTATGGCTACACCTTC. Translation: CSVEPQGLVNYGYTF.

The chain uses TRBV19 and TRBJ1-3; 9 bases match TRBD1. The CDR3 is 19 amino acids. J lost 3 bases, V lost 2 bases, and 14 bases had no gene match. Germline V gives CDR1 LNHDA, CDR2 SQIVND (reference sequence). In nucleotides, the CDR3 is TGTGCCAGTAGTATACCTCGCTCCCGCACAGGGGGCCGTGGAAACACCATATATTTT. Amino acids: CASSIPRSRTGGRGNTIYF.

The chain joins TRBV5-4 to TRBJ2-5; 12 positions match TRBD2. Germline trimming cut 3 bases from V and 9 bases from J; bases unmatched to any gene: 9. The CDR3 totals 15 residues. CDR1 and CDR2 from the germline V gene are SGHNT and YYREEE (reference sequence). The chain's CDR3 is CASSSGLAGPGAQYF. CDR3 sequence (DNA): TGTGCCAGCAGCTCAGGACTAGCGGGGCCAGGGGCCCAGTACTTC.

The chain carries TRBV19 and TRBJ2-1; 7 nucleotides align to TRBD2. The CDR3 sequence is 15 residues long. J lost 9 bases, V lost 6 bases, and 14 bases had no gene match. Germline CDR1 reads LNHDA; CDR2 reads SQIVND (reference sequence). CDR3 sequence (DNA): TGTGCCAGTAGCCGGAGTGGCGGGAGAGGCGGTGAGCAGTTCTTC. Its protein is CASSRSGGRGGEQFF.

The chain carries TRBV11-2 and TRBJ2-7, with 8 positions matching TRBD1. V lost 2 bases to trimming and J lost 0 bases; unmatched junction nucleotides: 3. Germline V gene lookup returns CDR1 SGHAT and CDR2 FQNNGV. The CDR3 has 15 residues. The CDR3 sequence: CASSLRQGSSYEQYF. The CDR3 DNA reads TGTGCCAGCAGCTTACGACAGGGGAGCTCCTACGAGCAGTACTTC.

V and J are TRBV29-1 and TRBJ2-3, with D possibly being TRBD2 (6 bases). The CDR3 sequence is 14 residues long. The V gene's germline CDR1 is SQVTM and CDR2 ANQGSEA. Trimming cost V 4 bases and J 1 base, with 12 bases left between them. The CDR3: CSVVAAGRTDTQYF. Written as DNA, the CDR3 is TGCAGCGTTGTTGCCGCGGGACGCACAGATACGCAGTATTTT.

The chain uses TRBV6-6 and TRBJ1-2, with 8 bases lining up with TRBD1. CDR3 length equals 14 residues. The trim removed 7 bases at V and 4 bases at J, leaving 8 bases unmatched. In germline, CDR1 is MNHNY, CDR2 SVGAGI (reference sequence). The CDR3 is CASTNQGAGYGYTF. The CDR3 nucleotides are TGTGCCAGCACCAACCAGGGGGCGGGCTATGGCTACACCTTC.

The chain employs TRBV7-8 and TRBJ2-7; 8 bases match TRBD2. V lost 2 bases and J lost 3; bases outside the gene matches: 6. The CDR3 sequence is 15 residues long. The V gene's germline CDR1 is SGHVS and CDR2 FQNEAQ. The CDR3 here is CASSLSSTSGYEQYF. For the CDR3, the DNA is TGTGCCAGCAGCTTATCAAGCACTAGCGGCTACGAGCAGTACTTC.

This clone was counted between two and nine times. CDR3 region: CASAYGGRVGDEQFF. In DNA, the CDR3 is TGCGCCAGCGCTTACGGGGGACGAGTGGGCGATGAGCAGTTCTTC. The chain is built from TRBV5-1 and TRBJ2-1; D is possibly TRBD2 (6 bases). This CDR3 has 15 residues. From germline, CDR1 is SGHRS and CDR2 YFSETQ. V was trimmed by 7 bases and J by 8 bases, leaving 22 bases between them.

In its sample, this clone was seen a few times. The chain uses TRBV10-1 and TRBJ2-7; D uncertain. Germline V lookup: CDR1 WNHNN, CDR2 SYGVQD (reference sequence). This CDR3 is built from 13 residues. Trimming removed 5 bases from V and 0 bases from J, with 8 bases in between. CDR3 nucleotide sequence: TGCGCCAGCAGTCCGGCGGACTCCTACGAGCAGTACTTC. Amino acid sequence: CASSPADSYEQYF.